This T cell receptor (beta chain) was found in a study of blood T cell repertoires in COVID-19. Study as a whole: The samples span acute and convalescent COVID-19 from the United States, Italy and Spain. T cells, B-cell-depleted T cells, or PBMCs provided the cDNA or gDNA that served as material.

The CDR3 covers 15 residues. Germline V gives CDR1 MDHEN, CDR2 SYDVKM. Original processing notes: Scientists estimated how many nucleated cells there were by amplifying reference gene primers. Sequencing used immunoSEQ multiplex PCR; TCRdb keeps in-frame clones, though not all of them. Clone size and the V and J calls come from that table; the DNA yielded D and trimming. The sample consists of 290,000 or so clones, approximately 86% of them appearing once. The source of this sequence is a man younger than 35 with active or convalescent COVID-19. The chain has TRBV28 and TRBJ2-1, with 11 bases lining up with TRBD2. What was sequenced was peripheral blood. The CDR3 DNA reads TGTGCAACCCTGGGGGGGGTAGCGGGAGGGAATGAGCAGTTCTTC. Protein sequence: CATLGGVAGGNEQFF.